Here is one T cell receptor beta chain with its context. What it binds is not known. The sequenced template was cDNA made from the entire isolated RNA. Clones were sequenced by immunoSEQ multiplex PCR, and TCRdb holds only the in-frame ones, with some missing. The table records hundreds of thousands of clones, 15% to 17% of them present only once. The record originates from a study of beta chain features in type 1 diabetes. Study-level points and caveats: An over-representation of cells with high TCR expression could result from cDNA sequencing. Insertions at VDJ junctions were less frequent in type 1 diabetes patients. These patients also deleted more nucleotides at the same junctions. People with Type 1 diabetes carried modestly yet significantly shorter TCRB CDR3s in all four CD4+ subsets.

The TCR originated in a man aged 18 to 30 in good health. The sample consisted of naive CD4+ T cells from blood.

The CDR3 region is CASSLNLRRDNEQFF. CDR3 bases: TGTGCCAGCAGTCTCAACCTACGGCGCGACAATGAGCAGTTCTTC. V usage is TRBV28 and J usage is TRBJ2-1; no clear D gene. Germline CDR1 is MDHEN and CDR2 is SYDVKM. V lost 5 bases and J 5 bases, leaving 16 bases between the germline ends. The CDR3 has 15 residues.